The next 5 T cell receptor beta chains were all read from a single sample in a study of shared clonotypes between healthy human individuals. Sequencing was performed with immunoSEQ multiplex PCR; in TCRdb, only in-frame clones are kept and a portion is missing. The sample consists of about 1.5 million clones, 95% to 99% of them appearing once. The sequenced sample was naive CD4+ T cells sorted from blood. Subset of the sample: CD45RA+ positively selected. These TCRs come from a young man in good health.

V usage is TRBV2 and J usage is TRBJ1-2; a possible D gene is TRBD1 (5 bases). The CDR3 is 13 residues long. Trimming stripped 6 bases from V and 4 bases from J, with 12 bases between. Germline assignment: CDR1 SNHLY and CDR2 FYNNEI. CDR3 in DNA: TGTGCCAGCAGGACCTCGGGGGGCTATGGCTACACCTTC. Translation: CASRTSGGYGYTF.

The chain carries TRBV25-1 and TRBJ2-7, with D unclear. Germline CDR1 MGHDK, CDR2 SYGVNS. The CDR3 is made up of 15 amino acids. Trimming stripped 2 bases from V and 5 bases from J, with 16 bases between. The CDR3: CASSERFHVGHEQYF. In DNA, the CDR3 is TGTGCCAGCAGTGAAAGATTCCATGTGGGCCACGAGCAGTACTTC.

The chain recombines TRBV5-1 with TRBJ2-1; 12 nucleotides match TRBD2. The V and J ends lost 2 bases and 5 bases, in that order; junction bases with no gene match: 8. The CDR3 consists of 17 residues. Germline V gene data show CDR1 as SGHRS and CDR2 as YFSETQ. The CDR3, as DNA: TGCGCCAGCAGCTTTGGAAGGACTAGCGGGAATGACAATGAGCAGTTCTTC. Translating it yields CASSFGRTSGNDNEQFF.

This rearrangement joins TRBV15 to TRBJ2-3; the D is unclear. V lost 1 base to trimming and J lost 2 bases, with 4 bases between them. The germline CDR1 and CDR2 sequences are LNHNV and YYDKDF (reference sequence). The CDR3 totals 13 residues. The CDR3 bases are TGTGCCACCAGCAGAGCATCCACAGATACGCAGTATTTT. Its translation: CATSRASTDTQYF.

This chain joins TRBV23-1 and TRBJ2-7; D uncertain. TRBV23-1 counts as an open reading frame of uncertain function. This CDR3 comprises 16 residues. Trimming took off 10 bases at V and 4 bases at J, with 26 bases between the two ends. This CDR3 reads CATPTPRRRWSYEQYF. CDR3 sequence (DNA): TGCGCCACCCCAACCCCACGGCGCCGGTGGTCTTACGAGCAGTACTTC.